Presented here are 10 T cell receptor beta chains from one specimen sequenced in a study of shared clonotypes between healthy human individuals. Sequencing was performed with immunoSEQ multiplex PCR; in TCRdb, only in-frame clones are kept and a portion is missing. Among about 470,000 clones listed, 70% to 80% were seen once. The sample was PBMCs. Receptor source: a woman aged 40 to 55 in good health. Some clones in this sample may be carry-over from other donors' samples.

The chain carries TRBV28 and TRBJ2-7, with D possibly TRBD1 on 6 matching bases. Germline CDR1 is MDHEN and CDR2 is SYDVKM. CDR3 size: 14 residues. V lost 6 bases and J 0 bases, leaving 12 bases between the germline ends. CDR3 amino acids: CASSSRGSSYEQYF. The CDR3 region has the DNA TGTGCCAGCAGCTCAAGGGGGAGCTCCTACGAGCAGTACTTC.

CDR3 region: CASTSNVRDRHTPYF. The CDR3 nucleotides read TGTGCCAGCACATCTAATGTTCGGGACCGTCATACGCCGTACTTC. The rearrangement links TRBV5-6 to TRBJ2-7, with D possibly being TRBD1 or TRBD2 (5 bases each). Trimming took 6 bases from V and 12 from J, leaving 28 bases between them. CDR3 length equals 15 residues. Germline-derived CDR1 and CDR2 are SGHDT and YYEEEE.

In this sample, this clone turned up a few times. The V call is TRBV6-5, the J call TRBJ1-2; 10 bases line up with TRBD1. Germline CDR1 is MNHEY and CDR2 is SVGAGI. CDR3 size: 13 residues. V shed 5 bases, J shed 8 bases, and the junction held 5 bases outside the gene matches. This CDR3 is CASSRQGARGYTF. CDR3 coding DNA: TGTGCCAGCAGTAGACAGGGGGCGCGGGGCTACACCTTC.

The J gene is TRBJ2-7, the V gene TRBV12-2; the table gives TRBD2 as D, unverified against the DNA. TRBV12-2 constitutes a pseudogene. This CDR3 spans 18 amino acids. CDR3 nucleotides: TGTGCAAGTCGCTTACCGGGGACTAGCGGGATCCTGGGGTACGAGCAGTACTTC. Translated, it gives CASRLPGTSGILGYEQYF.

For the CDR3, the DNA is TGTGCCAGCTCACTGGCTACTAGCGGGAGGGCTGATGAGCAGTTCTTC. This gives the protein CASSLATSGRADEQFF. This chain connects TRBV18 to TRBJ2-1, with 13 bases fitting TRBD2. The germline V gene encodes CDR1 KGHSH and CDR2 LQKENI. CDR3 length: 16 amino acids. Unmatched junction bases numbered 8, after V lost 4 bases and J lost 8 bases.

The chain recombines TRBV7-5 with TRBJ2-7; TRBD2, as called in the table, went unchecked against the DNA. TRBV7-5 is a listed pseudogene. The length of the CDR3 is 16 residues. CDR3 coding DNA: TGTGCCAGAAGCCCCAGGAGCGGGAGATCGTCCTACGAGCAGTACTTC. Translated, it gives CARSPRSGRSSYEQYF.

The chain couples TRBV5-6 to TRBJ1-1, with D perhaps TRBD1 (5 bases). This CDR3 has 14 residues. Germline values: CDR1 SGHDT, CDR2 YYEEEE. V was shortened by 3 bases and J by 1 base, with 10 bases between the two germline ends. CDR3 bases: TGTGCCAGCAGCTCCGGGACTCAGAACACTGAAGCTTTCTTT. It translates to CASSSGTQNTEAFF.

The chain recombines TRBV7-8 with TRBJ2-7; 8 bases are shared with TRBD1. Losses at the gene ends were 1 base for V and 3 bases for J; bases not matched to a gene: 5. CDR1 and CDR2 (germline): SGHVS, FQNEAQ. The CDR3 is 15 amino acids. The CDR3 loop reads CASSLVGTGLYEQYF. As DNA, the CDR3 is TGTGCCAGCAGCTTAGTGGGGACAGGTCTCTACGAGCAGTACTTC.

CDR3 bases: TGTGCCAGCAGCCTACGACTGGGCGGGAGTTTCTATGAGCAGTTCTTC. Amino acid sequence: CASSLRLGGSFYEQFF. The rearrangement joins TRBV7-2 to TRBJ2-1, with 7 positions matching TRBD2. J gave up 8 bases and V 5 bases, and 15 bases lay outside the gene matches. The CDR3 sequence is 16 residues long. Germline-derived CDR1 and CDR2 are SGHTA and FQGNSA.

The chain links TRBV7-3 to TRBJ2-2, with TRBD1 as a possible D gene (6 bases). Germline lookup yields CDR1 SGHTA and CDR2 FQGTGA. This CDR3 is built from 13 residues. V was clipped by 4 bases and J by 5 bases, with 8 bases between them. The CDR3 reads CASSSTGTGELFF. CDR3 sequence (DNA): TGTGCCAGCAGCTCAACAGGGACCGGGGAGCTGTTTTTT.